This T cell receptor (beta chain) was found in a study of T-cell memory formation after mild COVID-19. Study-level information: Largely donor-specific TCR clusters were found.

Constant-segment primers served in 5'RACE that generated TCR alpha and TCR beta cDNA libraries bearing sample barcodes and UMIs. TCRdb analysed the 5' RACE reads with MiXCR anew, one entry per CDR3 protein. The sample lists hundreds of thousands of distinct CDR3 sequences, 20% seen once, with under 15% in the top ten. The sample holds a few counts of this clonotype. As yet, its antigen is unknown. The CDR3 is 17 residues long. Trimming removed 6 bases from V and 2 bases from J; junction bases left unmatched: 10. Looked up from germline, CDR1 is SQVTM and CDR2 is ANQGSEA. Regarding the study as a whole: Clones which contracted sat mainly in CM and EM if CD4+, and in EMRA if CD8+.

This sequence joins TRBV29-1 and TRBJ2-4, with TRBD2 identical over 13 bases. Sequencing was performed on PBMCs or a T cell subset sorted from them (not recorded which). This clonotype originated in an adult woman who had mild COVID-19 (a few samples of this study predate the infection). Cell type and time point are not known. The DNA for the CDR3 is TGCAGCGTCGTGGGACTAGCGGGACGTTTAACCAAAAACATTCAGTACTTC. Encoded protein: CSVVGLAGRLTKNIQYF. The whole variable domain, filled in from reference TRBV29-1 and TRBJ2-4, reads SAVISQKPSRDICQRGTSLTIQCQVDSQVTMMFWYRQQPGQSLTLIATANQGSEATYESGFVIDKFPISRPNLTFSTLTVSNMSPEDSSIYLCSVVGLAGRLTKNIQYFGAGTRLSVL.